This entry lists 6 T cell receptor beta chains sequenced from one sample in a study of Ad26.COV2.S vaccination and SARS-CoV-2 variants. Generated by immunoSEQ multiplex PCR, the TCRdb table keeps only in-frame clones and is missing some. Of around 250,000 clones listed, around nine tenths are singletons. Described treatment: some 20 received Ad26.COV2.S at low or high dose, single or two shots; about 5 received placebo; per-sample allocation not given. Vaccine and placebo recipients were sampled on day 63 after the first injection. The source material was peripheral blood, sampled in a trial of Ad26.COV2.S vaccine versus placebo. These receptor sequences come from a person aged 18-60 years who received the Ad26.COV2.S COVID-19 vaccine or a placebo.

This chain links TRBV24-1 with TRBJ1-5; possible D gene TRBD1, 5 bases. Trimming took off 1 base at V and 3 bases at J, with 12 bases between the two ends. The CDR3 runs 16 residues. Germline assignment: CDR1 KGHDR and CDR2 SFDVKD. Here the CDR3 reads CATSDLNQGFNQPQHF. The CDR3 coding sequence is TGTGCCACCAGTGATTTAAATCAGGGTTTCAATCAGCCCCAGCATTTT.

The chain links TRBV4-1 to TRBJ2-5; possible D gene TRBD2, 6 bases. Germline V CDR1 and CDR2: MGHRA, YSYEKL. V gave up 1 base and J gave up 0 bases, with 18 bases separating them. CDR3 size: 18 residues. The CDR3 nucleotides read TGCGCCAGCAGCCAAGTCGGGCGGGGCGGGACCGACCAAGAGACCCAGTACTTC. It codes for CASSQVGRGGTDQETQYF.

CDR3 sequence: CASSYGDTSSYEQYF. The DNA of the CDR3 is TGTGCCAGCAGTTACGGGGACACCAGCTCCTACGAGCAGTACTTC. The chain carries TRBV6-2 or TRBV6-3 and TRBJ2-7, with a weak D call TRBD1 (6 bases). The CDR3 sequence is 15 residues long. The germline V gene encodes CDR1 MNHEY and CDR2 SVGEGT. Trimming cost V 2 bases and J 0 bases, with 11 bases left between them.

V and J are TRBV24-1 and TRBJ2-3; 12 bases align to TRBD2. The V and J ends lost 5 bases and 3 bases, in that order; junction bases with no gene match: 2. The CDR3 has 15 residues. Germline values: CDR1 KGHDR, CDR2 SFDVKD. CDR3 in amino acids: CATSVTSGRTDTQYF. CDR3 DNA sequence: TGTGCCACCAGTGTCACTAGCGGGAGGACAGATACGCAGTATTTT.

The rearrangement links TRBV19 to TRBJ2-6, with D tentatively TRBD1 (6 bases). Trimming pared 7 bases from V and 2 bases from J, leaving 12 bases between. CDR1 and CDR2 (germline): LNHDA, SQIVND (reference sequence). This CDR3 spans 15 amino acids. This CDR3 is CASKVWGPGANVLTF. The CDR3 DNA reads TGTGCCAGTAAAGTGTGGGGGCCTGGGGCCAACGTCCTGACTTTC.

This clone showed up just once. V is TRBV7-2 and J is TRBJ1-1, with D uncertain. The CDR3 covers 15 residues. V dropped 5 bases and J dropped 4 bases, with 17 bases sitting between them. Germline V lookup: CDR1 SGHTA, CDR2 FQGNSA. CDR3: CASSPARGSGTEAFF. CDR3 nucleotides: TGTGCCAGCAGCCCGGCCCGAGGGTCGGGCACTGAAGCTTTCTTT. Supplemented by reference TRBV7-2 and TRBJ1-1, the full variable domain reads GAGVSQSPSNKVTEKGKDVELRCDPISGHTALYWYRQSLGQGLEFLIYFQGNSAPDKSGLPSDRFSAERTGGSVSTLTIQRTQQEDSAVYLCASSPARGSGTEAFFGQGTRLTVV.